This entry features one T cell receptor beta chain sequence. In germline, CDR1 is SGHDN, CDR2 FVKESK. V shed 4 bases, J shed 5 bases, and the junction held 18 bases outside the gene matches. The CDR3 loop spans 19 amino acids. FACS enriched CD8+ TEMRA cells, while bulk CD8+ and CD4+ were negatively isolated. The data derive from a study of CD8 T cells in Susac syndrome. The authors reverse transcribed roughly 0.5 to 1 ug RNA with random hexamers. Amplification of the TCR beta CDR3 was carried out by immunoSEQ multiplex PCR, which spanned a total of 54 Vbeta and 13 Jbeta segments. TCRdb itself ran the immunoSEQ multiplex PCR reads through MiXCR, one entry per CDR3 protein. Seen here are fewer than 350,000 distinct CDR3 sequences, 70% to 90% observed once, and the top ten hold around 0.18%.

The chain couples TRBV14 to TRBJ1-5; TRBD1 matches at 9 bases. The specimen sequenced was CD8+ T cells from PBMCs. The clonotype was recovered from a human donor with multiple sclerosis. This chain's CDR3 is CASSPQRTQGARKDQPQHF. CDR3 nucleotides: TGTGCCAGCAGCCCCCAACGAACACAGGGGGCACGGAAAGATCAGCCCCAGCATTTT.